These 17 T cell receptor beta chains were sequenced from one sample in a study of T cells after yellow fever vaccination. TCRdb analysed the 5' RACE reads with MiXCR anew, one entry per CDR3 protein. Among a few hundred thousand distinct CDR3 sequences, about 8.3% were seen once, and the ten largest hold roughly a sixth. Sequenced material: PBMCs, taken 45 days after the first yellow fever vaccination. Receptors were obtained from a man between 18 and 29 years old who received the YFV17D yellow fever vaccine.

The rearrangement links TRBV12-3 or TRBV12-4 to TRBJ2-2; tentatively, D is TRBD2 (5 bases). CDR3 size: 14 residues. Trimming shortened V by 7 bases and J by 1 base, and 10 bases separated the two germline ends. The CDR3 here is CASNGELNTGELFF. The DNA for the CDR3 is TGTGCCAGCAATGGGGAGTTGAACACCGGGGAGCTGTTTTTT.

V gene TRBV7-9 combines with J gene TRBJ1-2; D perhaps matches TRBD1 (6 bases). The CDR3 contains 12 residues. From germline, CDR1 is SEHNR and CDR2 FQNEAQ (reference sequence). V lost 5 bases, J lost 8 bases, and 12 bases lay in between. The CDR3: CASSGYREGYTF. DNA of the CDR3: TGTGCCAGCAGCGGTTACAGGGAGGGCTACACCTTC.

V usage is TRBV6-5 and J usage is TRBJ1-5; D is undetermined. Trimming took 2 bases from V and 4 from J, leaving 9 bases between them. Germline values: CDR1 MNHEY, CDR2 SVGAGI. This CDR3 spans 14 amino acids. CDR3 protein: CASSYATRNQPQHF. Here the CDR3 DNA reads TGTGCCAGCAGTTACGCCACAAGAAATCAGCCCCAGCATTTT.

This clonotype appeared a few times. The chain is built from TRBV3-1 and TRBJ1-4; the D is unclear. Trimming removed 2 bases at V and 1 base at J, with 11 bases between. The CDR3 runs to 16 residues. Germline V gene sequence: CDR1 LGHDT, CDR2 YNNKEL (reference sequence). The CDR3 protein is CASSQMEGGTNEKLFF. CDR3 DNA sequence: TGTGCCAGCAGCCAAATGGAGGGAGGAACTAATGAAAAACTGTTTTTT.

V usage is TRBV20-1 and J usage is TRBJ2-5, with 12 bases that match TRBD2. Trimming cost V 3 bases and J 5 bases; bases outside gene matches: 7. Germline CDR1 reads DFQATT; CDR2 reads SNEGSKA (reference sequence). CDR3 length: 15 amino acids. Here the CDR3 DNA reads TGCAGTGCTAGGTCTAGCGGGGGGGCCTTGGAGACCCAGTACTTC. Amino acids: CSARSSGGALETQYF.

The table lists this clonotype with a few counts. The V gene is TRBV20-1, the J gene TRBJ1-4; D is possibly TRBD1 (5 bases). Germline V gene data show CDR1 as DFQATT and CDR2 as SNEGSKA (reference sequence). V shed 3 bases and J shed 8 bases, with 13 bases lying between them. The CDR3 has 13 residues. The CDR3 protein is CSASRAEGEKLFF. Written as DNA, the CDR3 is TGCAGTGCTAGCAGGGCGGAGGGCGAAAAACTGTTTTTT.

The rearrangement joins TRBV7-3 to TRBJ2-7; D may be TRBD1 or TRBD2 (5 bases each). With 5 bases removed from V and 2 bases from J, the gap between germline ends came to 13 bases. Germline lookup yields CDR1 SGHTA and CDR2 FQGTGA. The CDR3 is 14 amino acids. The DNA of the CDR3 is TGTGCCAGCAGCCAGGATGGGGGTACCTACGAGCAGTACTTC. Translated: CASSQDGGTYEQYF.

The CDR3 sequence: CSARKPGLAAYEQYF. The DNA of the CDR3 is TGCAGTGCTAGAAAACCGGGACTAGCGGCTTACGAGCAGTACTTC. The chain recombines TRBV20-1 with TRBJ2-7, with 11 bases fitting TRBD2. The germline V gene has CDR1 DFQATT and CDR2 SNEGSKA (reference sequence). Germline trimming cut 2 bases from V and 4 bases from J; bases unmatched to any gene: 7. The CDR3 runs 15 residues.

This clonotype was counted between two and nine times. The chain has TRBV7-2 and TRBJ1-5; D uncertain. Germline CDR1 is SGHTA and CDR2 is FQGNSA. This CDR3 contains 14 residues. V was pared by 1 base and J by 6 bases, with 10 bases between. The CDR3 region is CASSLEPGGQPQHF. CDR3 nucleotides: TGTGCCAGCAGCTTAGAACCAGGAGGTCAGCCCCAGCATTTT. Variable domain in full (rest from reference TRBV7-2 and TRBJ1-5): GAGVSQSPSNKVTEKGKDVELRCDPISGHTALYWYRQSLGQGLEFLIYFQGNSAPDKSGLPSDRFSAERTGGSVSTLTIQRTQQEDSAVYLCASSLEPGGQPQHFGDGTRLSIL.

The J gene is TRBJ2-1, the V gene TRBV20-1, with 12 positions matching TRBD2. CDR1 and CDR2 from the germline V gene are DFQATT and SNEGSKA (reference sequence). CDR3 length equals 15 residues. V was pared by 6 bases and J by 9 bases, with 12 bases of the junction left unmatched. The DNA for the CDR3 is TGCAGTGCCCATATAACTAGCGGGGGGTCTATTGAGCAGTTCTTC. Its translation: CSAHITSGGSIEQFF.

This clonotype was counted only a few times. The gene calls are TRBV5-5 and TRBJ2-3; D remains unclear. V lost 3 bases and J 9 bases, leaving 17 bases between the germline ends. This CDR3 contains 14 residues. The germline V gene encodes CDR1 SGHKS and CDR2 YYEKEE (reference sequence). The CDR3 coding sequence is TGTGCCAGCAGCTCCGACTTGTACCAGACGACGCAGTATTTT. It is translated as CASSSDLYQTTQYF.

The rearrangement links TRBV20-1 to TRBJ1-4, with 10 bases identical to TRBD1. This CDR3 comprises 13 residues. The junction had 5 bases not matched to a gene; V was cut back by 5 bases and J by 8 bases. Looked up from germline, CDR1 is DFQATT and CDR2 is SNEGSKA (reference sequence). CDR3 sequence: CSAPGQGHEKLFF. The CDR3 bases are TGCAGTGCTCCGGGACAGGGGCACGAAAAACTGTTTTTT.

This clonotype has just a few counts. The chain combines TRBV15 with TRBJ2-2; perhaps TRBD2 as D (5 bases). Per the germline V gene, CDR1 is LNHNV and CDR2 is YYDKDF (reference sequence). The CDR3 totals 13 residues. V dropped 3 bases and J dropped 7 bases, with 9 bases sitting between them. As DNA, the CDR3 is TGTGCCACCAGCAGCAAAAGCGGCGGGGAGCTGTTTTTT. It specifies CATSSKSGGELFF.

This clonotype was detected a few times. This sequence joins TRBV7-9 and TRBJ2-3; maybe TRBD2 (7 bases). Trimming left V 2 bases short and J 6 bases short, with 12 bases between. This CDR3 spans 14 amino acids. Germline assignment: CDR1 SEHNR and CDR2 FQNEAQ (reference sequence). CDR3 protein: CASSLTGGWDTQYF. The CDR3 DNA reads TGTGCCAGCAGCTTAACGGGGGGCTGGGATACGCAGTATTTT.

The V call is TRBV5-1, the J call TRBJ2-3; 7 nucleotides agree with TRBD2. Germline trimming cut 0 bases from V and 2 bases from J; bases unmatched to any gene: 9. This CDR3 is 17 amino acids long. CDR1 is SGHRS, CDR2 YFSETQ, per germline. CDR3 nucleotide sequence: TGCGCCAGCAGCTTGGCCGGATACGCGGGGGTCACAGATACGCAGTATTTT. Protein product: CASSLAGYAGVTDTQYF.

This clonotype was observed a few times. The chain is built from TRBV12-3 or TRBV12-4 and TRBJ1-4, with a tentative D call TRBD1 (5 bases). This CDR3 region has 14 residues. The V end lost 8 bases, the J end lost 7 bases, and 17 bases lay between the germline ends. The CDR3 region is CASGRAGLGEKLFF. CDR3 sequence (DNA): TGTGCCAGCGGGAGGGCGGGGCTCGGTGAAAAACTGTTTTTT.

The rearrangement joins TRBV5-1 to TRBJ2-3; perhaps TRBD2 as D (5 bases). The V end lost 0 bases, the J end lost 1 base, and 21 bases lay between the germline ends. From germline, CDR1 is SGHRS and CDR2 YFSETQ. CDR3 length equals 19 residues. The CDR3 DNA sequence: TGCGCCAGCAGCTTGGGGGCCCGGAGCGGCGGCACTGGCACAGATACGCAGTATTTT. It encodes CASSLGARSGGTGTDTQYF.